These 21 T cell receptor beta chains share one sample of origin, sequenced in a study of molecular identifiers for immune sequencing clone quantification (dated by TCRdb to 2017 to 2018). Libraries came from PCR. Sequenced using an Illumina HiSeq 4000. The public reads were run again by TCRdb, first through fastp at Q25 and then through MiXCR, and only productive beta chains were kept. Entries are consolidated by CDR3 protein sequence, retaining the most common genes and DNA. The sample records some 320,000 distinct CDR3 sequences, roughly a fifth of which are singletons. Jointly, the top ten make up approximately 0.8% of the sample. Sequenced: naive CD8+ T cells from blood, with Jurkat cell RNA spiked in. The cell subset or site label, as the study defines it: FACS-sorted CD8+CD4-CCR7+CD45RA+ naive T cells. These TCRs come from a human donor in good health. Some libraries in this study had Jurkat cell RNA spiked in.

This clonotype was seen many times. The V call is TRBV20-1, the J call TRBJ2-7, with 10 nucleotides matching TRBD2. Germline CDR1 is DFQATT and CDR2 is SNEGSKA (reference sequence). The CDR3 runs 15 residues. V dropped 1 base and J dropped 2; count of bases not matched to a gene: 5. For the CDR3, the DNA is TGCAGTGCTAGAGGTACTAGCGGGGAACCCTACGAGCAGTACTTC. Translation gives CSARGTSGEPYEQYF.

The rearrangement links TRBV19 to TRBJ2-1; no definite D call. V was trimmed by 3 bases and J by 8 bases, leaving 14 bases between them. CDR3 length equals 14 residues. Germline V lookup: CDR1 LNHDA, CDR2 SQIVND (reference sequence). CDR3 region: CASSMGNWVDEQFF. CDR3 DNA: TGTGCCAGTAGTATGGGTAATTGGGTGGATGAGCAGTTCTTC.

Concerning this clonotype itself: This could be a read error, since a much larger clone is one nucleotide away. The rearrangement uses TRBV29-1 and TRBJ2-3; 9 bases are a match to TRBD2. Germline CDR1 SQVTM, CDR2 ANQGSEA. V dropped 2 bases and J dropped 1; count of bases not matched to a gene: 4. The CDR3 contains 15 residues. The CDR3 nucleotides are TGCAGCGTTGAAAGGCGGGGGGGAGGCACAGATACGCAGTATTTT. It specifies CSVERRGGGTDTQYF.

This clonotype appeared many times. This chain uses TRBV7-2 with TRBJ2-3; 10 bases map to TRBD2. The CDR3 contains 15 residues. The germline V gene encodes CDR1 SGHTA and CDR2 FQGNSA. V lost 2 bases and J lost 5; bases outside the gene matches: 4. The CDR3 nucleotides are TGTGCCAGCAGCTTATTAGCGGGAGGACAAGATACGCAGTATTTT. It codes for CASSLLAGGQDTQYF.

This clonotype was seen ten or more times. The rearrangement links TRBV7-2 to TRBJ2-1, with 9 nucleotides matching TRBD2. CDR3 length: 15 amino acids. V lost 1 base to trimming and J lost 7 bases; unmatched junction nucleotides: 5. CDR1 and CDR2 from the germline V gene are SGHTA and FQGNSA. CDR3 nucleotide sequence: TGTGCCAGCAGCTTAGTGACTAGCGGCGGAAATGAGCAGTTCTTC. Encoded protein: CASSLVTSGGNEQFF.

This clonotype was detected only a few times. The chain combines TRBV19 with TRBJ2-3, with 8 bases that match TRBD2. The V and J ends lost 6 bases and 2 bases, in that order; junction bases with no gene match: 7. The germline gives CDR1 LNHDA, CDR2 SQIVND (reference sequence). The CDR3 sequence is 15 residues long. The CDR3 DNA reads TGTGCCAGTAGGATTAGCGGGAAGGACACAGATACGCAGTATTTT. Translation gives CASRISGKDTDTQYF.

In its sample, this clonotype was seen many times. This chain links TRBV4-1 with TRBJ2-3; 8 bases match TRBD2. Unmatched junction bases numbered 7, after V lost 0 bases and J lost 2 bases. This CDR3 spans 17 amino acids. The V gene's germline CDR1 is MGHRA and CDR2 YSYEKL. CDR3 sequence reads: CASSQEHLAGPTDTQYF. The CDR3 DNA reads TGCGCCAGCAGCCAAGAACATCTAGCGGGCCCCACAGATACGCAGTATTTT.

About this clonotype: Sequence at one end of the junction differs from germline and may be a read error. The V and J genes are TRBV12-3 or TRBV12-4 and TRBJ2-5; no firm D call. The CDR3 spans 12 residues. In DNA form, the CDR3 reads TGTGCCAGCAGCTATCTTCAAGAGCCCCAGTACTTC. This gives the protein CASSYLQEPQYF.

To note about this clonotype: This clone may be a read error of a much larger clone one base away. The V call is TRBV4-3, the J call TRBJ2-2; D call uncertain. CDR1 and CDR2 from the germline V gene are LGHNA and YSLEER. The CDR3 totals 15 residues. The CDR3 protein is CAGSQERWSAGELFF. CDR3 bases: TGCGCCGGCAGCCAAGAACGGTGGTCCGCCGGGGAGCTGTTTTTT.

This clonotype was picked up many times. The chain uses TRBV9 and TRBJ2-3; TRBD2 agrees at 10 bases. This CDR3 spans 16 amino acids. Germline CDR1 and CDR2: SGDLS and YYNGEE. The V gene end was trimmed by 5 bases and the J gene end by 6 bases; junction bases not matched to a gene: 12. The CDR3 reads CASSESGGGISDTQYF. In nucleotides, the CDR3 is TGTGCCAGCAGTGAAAGCGGGGGGGGCATATCTGATACGCAGTATTTT.

This chain joins TRBV11-2 and TRBJ1-4; D remains unclear. In germline, CDR1 is SGHAT, CDR2 FQNNGV. The CDR3 covers 17 residues. Trimming cost V 1 base and J 5 bases, with 17 bases left between them. The CDR3 region has the DNA TGTGCCAGCAGCTTAGTGGGCTCCAGCTTTCCGAATGAAAAACTGTTTTTT. Its translation is CASSLVGSSFPNEKLFF. Drawing the rest from reference TRBV11-2 and TRBJ1-4, the complete variable domain is EAGVAQSPRYKIIEKRQSVAFWCNPISGHATLYWYQQILGQGPKLLIQFQNNGVVDDSQLPKDRFSAERLKGVDSTLKIQPAKLEDSAVYLCASSLVGSSFPNEKLFFGSGTQLSVL.

This clonotype was seen repeatedly, ten times or more. The chain carries TRBV5-5 and TRBJ2-7, with 8 nucleotides matching TRBD1. After removal of 5 bases from V and 6 bases from J, the junction contained 7 bases not matched to a gene. The CDR3 sequence is 13 residues long. Germline V gene data show CDR1 as SGHKS and CDR2 as YYEKEE (reference sequence). CDR3 bases: TGTGCCAGCAGTCCGGACAGGGTCAGCGAGCAGTACTTC. Its translation is CASSPDRVSEQYF.

This clonotype has a count of ten or more. The rearrangement links TRBV19 to TRBJ2-3, with D perhaps TRBD2 (5 bases). CDR3 length: 14 residues. The germline CDR1 and CDR2 sequences are LNHDA and SQIVND (reference sequence). With 3 bases removed from V and 3 bases from J, the gap between germline ends came to 10 bases. The CDR3 DNA sequence: TGTGCCAGTAGTATCTCCACGGGGACAGATACGCAGTATTTT. Encoded protein: CASSISTGTDTQYF.

In the case of this clonotype: A much larger clonotype is one base distant, so this may be a read error. Without the conserved terminal phenylalanine or tryptophan, this CDR3 likely stems from a read error. The DNA of the CDR3 is TGTGCCAGCGGAGAATCTTACGAGCAGTACTCC. Its protein product is CASGESYEQYS. The rearrangement joins TRBV19 to TRBJ2-7; D not certain. CDR1 LNHDA and CDR2 SQIVND come from the germline V gene (reference sequence). This CDR3 contains 11 residues. V dropped 9 bases and J dropped 4 bases, with 10 bases sitting between them.

This clonotype was found many times. The chain recombines TRBV5-1 with TRBJ1-4; D is undetermined. The CDR3 totals 14 residues. Germline lookup yields CDR1 SGHRS and CDR2 YFSETQ. Between the trimmed V and J ends, which lost 0 bases and 7 bases, there was a span of 10 bases. Here the CDR3 reads CASSLEEPSEKLFF. The CDR3 bases are TGCGCCAGCAGCTTGGAGGAGCCGAGTGAAAAACTGTTTTTT.

V usage is TRBV28 and J usage is TRBJ2-7, with TRBD2 identical over 12 bases. CDR1 is MDHEN, CDR2 SYDVKM, per germline. CDR3 length: 19 amino acids. J gave up 1 base and V 5 bases, and 15 bases lay outside the gene matches. CDR3 nucleotide sequence: TGTGCCAGCAGTCCCTACGGGGCTAGCGGGAGGGCCATATCCTACGAGCAGTACTTC. Translating gives CASSPYGASGRAISYEQYF.

This clonotype has just one count. Since a much larger clone is just one base distant, this may be a read error. The genes are TRBV12-5 and TRBJ2-7, with no clear D. Germline lookup yields CDR1 LGHNT and CDR2 FRNRAP. This CDR3 contains 16 residues. The CDR3 spells CASGLGPPEQGYGQYF. As DNA, the CDR3 is TGTGCTAGTGGTTTGGGCCCCCCCGAGCAAGGCTACGGGCAGTACTTC. Full variable domain (outside the CDR3, taken from reference TRBV12-5 and TRBJ2-7): DARVTQTPRHKVTEMGQEVTMRCQPILGHNTVFWYRQTMMQGLELLAYFRNRAPLDDSGMPKDRFSAEMPDATLATLKIQPSEPRDSAVYFCASGLGPPEQGYGQYFGPGTRLTVT.

Remarks on this clonotype: Being one base from a much bigger clone, this may be a read error. J is TRBJ2-7 and V is TRBV11-2; a weak D match, TRBD1 (6 bases). The CDR3 is 14 amino acids. Germline V lookup: CDR1 SGHAT, CDR2 FQNNGV. CDR3 DNA sequence: TGTGCCAGCGGCTTCCACACAGGGTCCGGGGAGCAGTACTTC. The encoded protein is CASGFHTGSGEQYF.

The table lists this clonotype with many counts. This chain connects TRBV11-2 to TRBJ2-1; D unclear. CDR1 and CDR2 from the germline V gene are SGHAT and FQNNGV. V gave up 1 base and J gave up 8 bases, with 6 bases separating them. CDR3 size: 12 residues. In nucleotides, the CDR3 is TGTGCCAGCAGCTTAGTCATCGATGAGCAGTTCTTC. Encoded protein: CASSLVIDEQFF.

The table lists this clonotype with many counts. As DNA, the CDR3 is TGTGCCAGCAGCTCACTACTCGACACTGAAGCTTTCTTT. Translated, it gives CASSSLLDTEAFF. V and J are TRBV11-2 and TRBJ1-1; D is undetermined. The germline V gene encodes CDR1 SGHAT and CDR2 FQNNGV. Trimming stripped 4 bases from V and 3 bases from J, with 9 bases between. The CDR3 is made up of 13 amino acids. Drawing the rest from reference TRBV11-2 and TRBJ1-1, the complete variable domain is EAGVAQSPRYKIIEKRQSVAFWCNPISGHATLYWYQQILGQGPKLLIQFQNNGVVDDSQLPKDRFSAERLKGVDSTLKIQPAKLEDSAVYLCASSSLLDTEAFFGQGTRLTVV.

Of note for this clonotype: At one end, the junction sequence differs from germline, possibly due to a read error. The chain has TRBV14 and TRBJ2-1, with no clear D. Germline assignment: CDR1 SGHDN and CDR2 FVKESK. This CDR3 is 13 amino acids long. CDR3 nucleotides: TGTGCCAGCAGCCAAGGGGTTTTAAATGGGCAGTTCTTC. It translates to CASSQGVLNGQFF.